One and the same sample provided the 19 T cell receptor beta chains below, sequenced in a study of T-cell reconstitution after alpha-beta-depleted transplantation in children. Unique molecular identifiers were used to barcode this TCRbeta library. TCRdb re-called the PCR reads through MiXCR, storing one row per CDR3 protein. The sample includes about 200,000 distinct CDR3 sequences, around 8.4% of them seen just once. Material: PBMCs, mostly from graft donor cells, obtained 360 days after TCRalphabeta/CD19-depleted stem cell transplant. All receptors come from a male patient between 2 and 9 years old who had a stem cell transplant for acute myeloid leukemia, so the T cells may come from the graft donor.

This clonotype was recorded at least ten times. The chain couples TRBV20-1 to TRBJ1-5; the match to TRBD1 covers 7 bases. Trimming at V came to 6 bases and at J to 7 bases, leaving 9 bases not matched to a gene. Germline V CDR1 and CDR2: DFQATT, SNEGSKA (reference sequence). The CDR3 has 13 amino acids. This CDR3 reads CSAPTGFNQPQHF. The DNA of the CDR3 is TGCAGTGCCCCGACAGGGTTCAACCAGCCCCAGCATTTT.

The chain joins TRBV6-5 to TRBJ1-2; D uncertain. Trimming stripped 0 bases from V and 2 bases from J, with 7 bases between. The CDR3 is 14 amino acids. Germline V gene data show CDR1 as MNHEY and CDR2 as SVGAGI. In DNA form, the CDR3 reads TGTGCCAGCAGTTACTCGTTAGTCAACTATGGCTACACCTTC. Its translation is CASSYSLVNYGYTF.

This clonotype was detected many times. The V gene is TRBV7-9, the J gene TRBJ1-5, with D perhaps matching TRBD1 (5 bases). Germline lookup yields CDR1 SEHNR and CDR2 FQNEAQ (reference sequence). This CDR3 spans 15 amino acids. Between the trimmed V and J ends, which lost 1 base and 0 bases, there was a span of 7 bases. CDR3 sequence: CASSLEGYSNQPQHF. Written as DNA, the CDR3 is TGTGCCAGCAGCTTAGAGGGGTATAGCAATCAGCCCCAGCATTTT. Full variable domain (outside the CDR3, taken from reference TRBV7-9 and TRBJ1-5): DTGVSQNPRHKITKRGQNVTFRCDPISEHNRLYWYRQTLGQGPEFLTYFQNEAQLEKSRLLSDRFSAERPKGSFSTLEIQRTEQGDSAMYLCASSLEGYSNQPQHFGDGTRLSIL.

This clonotype was detected a few times. V usage is TRBV15 and J usage is TRBJ2-2; no reliable D call. Germline CDR1 reads LNHNV; CDR2 reads YYDKDF (reference sequence). The CDR3 covers 15 residues. V lost 5 bases and J lost 4, with 14 bases in between. For the CDR3, the DNA is TGTGCCACCAGCCTAGTCTGGGAAATCACCGGGGAGCTGTTTTTT. Translation gives CATSLVWEITGELFF.

V and J are TRBV6-2 or TRBV6-3 and TRBJ2-5; D might be TRBD1 (6 bases). CDR1 is MNHEY, CDR2 SVGEGT, per germline. V lost 6 bases to trimming and J lost 0 bases, with 14 bases between them. The CDR3 is 15 amino acids. The CDR3 region has the DNA TGTGCCAGCAGCACAGGGATCTGGTACCAAGAGACCCAGTACTTC. This encodes CASSTGIWYQETQYF.

This clonotype was counted at least ten times. This chain connects TRBV7-9 to TRBJ2-3; D ambiguous. The CDR3 has 12 residues. V dropped 0 bases and J dropped 4 bases, with 2 bases sitting between them. Per the germline V gene, CDR1 is SEHNR and CDR2 is FQNEAQ (reference sequence). CDR3 sequence: CASSLAPDTQYF. The CDR3 DNA reads TGTGCCAGCAGCTTAGCCCCAGATACGCAGTATTTT.

A few counts support this clonotype. The rearrangement links TRBV5-1 to TRBJ1-1, with D unresolved. CDR3 length: 15 residues. The germline gives CDR1 SGHRS, CDR2 YFSETQ. Trimming removed 0 bases at V and 4 bases at J, with 13 bases between. The CDR3 protein is CASSLGPGWGTEAFF. As DNA, the CDR3 is TGCGCCAGCAGCTTGGGCCCGGGGTGGGGCACTGAAGCTTTCTTT.

This clonotype came up a few times. This chain links TRBV6-1 with TRBJ2-2; the match to TRBD1 covers 8 bases. Germline-derived CDR1 and CDR2 are MNHNS and SASEGT. Losses at the gene ends were 5 bases for V and 8 bases for J; bases not matched to a gene: 4. The CDR3 is 13 residues long. CDR3 nucleotide sequence: TGTGCCAGCAGTCGACAGGGGTGGGGGGAGCTGTTTTTT. It encodes CASSRQGWGELFF.

This clonotype has a handful of counts. The V and J genes are TRBV20-1 and TRBJ2-7, with D uncertain. Germline values: CDR1 DFQATT, CDR2 SNEGSKA (reference sequence). V lost 5 bases and J 0 bases, leaving 11 bases between the germline ends. This CDR3 is built from 13 residues. CDR3 DNA: TGCAGTGCTCTAGACACGCACTCCTACGAGCAGTACTTC. Its translation: CSALDTHSYEQYF.

This clonotype was detected only a few times. V gene TRBV12-3 or TRBV12-4 combines with J gene TRBJ2-1; TRBD2 might be the D (7 bases). The CDR3 is made up of 17 amino acids. The germline V and J ends were trimmed by 5 bases and 4 bases, with 21 bases remaining between them. Here the CDR3 reads CASSGGGSGARYNEQFF. The CDR3 DNA sequence: TGTGCCAGCAGTGGGGGGGGTTCGGGGGCCCGATACAATGAGCAGTTCTTC.

This clonotype was detected ten times or more. The J gene is TRBJ1-2, the V gene TRBV29-1, with TRBD1 matching 10 bases. Germline V gives CDR1 SQVTM, CDR2 ANQGSEA. Trimming at V came to 7 bases and at J to 12 bases, leaving 11 bases not matched to a gene. The CDR3 has 12 residues. This CDR3 reads CSAIPGQGTNTF. In nucleotides, the CDR3 is TGCAGCGCGATTCCGGGACAGGGGACGAACACCTTC.

This clonotype was found a few times. The V call is TRBV7-2, the J call TRBJ1-3; a weak D match, TRBD1 (6 bases). The germline V gene has CDR1 SGHTA and CDR2 FQGNSA. The germline V and J ends were trimmed by 0 bases and 2 bases, with 11 bases remaining between them. This CDR3 has 16 amino acids. The CDR3 DNA reads as TGTGCCAGCAGCTTAGCGGAGGGGGGACCTGGAAACACCATATATTTT. This translates into CASSLAEGGPGNTIYF.

DNA for the CDR3: TGCGCCAGCAGCTTGGTTCGGGGGAGCGAGCAGTACGTC. It is translated as CASSLVRGSEQYV. The chain is built from TRBV5-1 and TRBJ2-7, with D perhaps matching TRBD2 (6 bases). Germline lookup yields CDR1 SGHRS and CDR2 YFSETQ. The V and J ends lost 0 bases and 6 bases respectively, with 10 bases between them. The CDR3 sequence is 13 residues long.

At least ten counts were recorded for this clonotype. The chain is built from TRBV12-3 or TRBV12-4 and TRBJ2-1; tentative D call: TRBD2 (5 bases). The CDR3 extends over 13 amino acids. Trimming took off 6 bases at V and 5 bases at J, with 11 bases between the two ends. The CDR3 DNA sequence: TGTGCCAGCAGCCTGGACTGGAACAATGAGCAGTTCTTC. It is translated as CASSLDWNNEQFF.

This clonotype was recorded many times. This chain connects TRBV7-8 to TRBJ2-4; D possibly corresponds to TRBD1 (5 bases). The CDR3 runs 14 residues. Germline V gene lookup returns CDR1 SGHVS and CDR2 FQNEAQ. V lost 5 bases and J lost 6, with 14 bases in between. CDR3 region: CASSSQGIANIQYF. The CDR3 DNA is TGTGCCAGCAGCAGTCAGGGTATCGCAAACATTCAGTACTTC.

The table lists this clonotype with a few counts. The rearrangement links TRBV20-1 to TRBJ2-1, with 11 bases that match TRBD2. The CDR3 sequence is 14 residues long. From germline, CDR1 is DFQATT and CDR2 SNEGSKA (reference sequence). V was pared by 6 bases and J by 4 bases, with 5 bases of the junction left unmatched. DNA of the CDR3: TGCAGTGCCGCCGGGACTAGCGGTTACAATGAGCAGTTCTTC. Amino acid sequence: CSAAGTSGYNEQFF.

Concerning this clonotype: Compared with germline, one end of the junction differs, possibly owing to a read error. The rearrangement joins TRBV5-5 to TRBJ2-5, with TRBD2 matching 10 bases. This CDR3 spans 14 amino acids. Germline CDR1 reads SGHKS; CDR2 reads YYEKEE (reference sequence). The CDR3 reads CASSLTSGVPRTPF. CDR3 nucleotide sequence: TGTGCCAGCAGCTTGACTAGCGGGGTACCCAGGACCCCCTTC.

This clonotype occurred a few times. The V call is TRBV29-1, the J call TRBJ1-5; TRBD1 agrees at 9 bases. This CDR3 spans 13 amino acids. CDR1 is SQVTM, CDR2 ANQGSEA, per germline. Trimming cost V 6 bases and J 1 base; bases outside gene matches: 1. The DNA of the CDR3 is TGCAGCGTGGGACAGGGCAGCAATCAGCCCCAGCATTTT. Amino acids: CSVGQGSNQPQHF.

This chain joins TRBV4-2 and TRBJ2-7; 9 bases are shared with TRBD2. The CDR3 consists of 15 residues. J lost 6 bases, V lost 1 base, and 7 bases had no gene match. Per the germline V gene, CDR1 is LGHNA and CDR2 is YNFKEQ. CDR3 sequence (DNA): TGTGCCAGCAGCCAAGCCGGGGCGGGAGGGGGCGAGCAGTACTTC. It codes for CASSQAGAGGGEQYF.